Shown below are 29 T cell receptor beta chains from a single sample sequenced in a study of early T cells in non-severe SARS-CoV-2 infection. TCRdb ran MiXCR on the 5' RACE reads and lists one entry per CDR3 protein. The repertoire consists of 27,000 or so distinct CDR3 sequences, with 6.6% occurring once and the leading ten covering 30% to 45%. Sequencing was performed on whole blood. The receptor source for this set is an adult who was a healthcare worker with PCR-confirmed SARS-CoV-2 infection or an uninfected control (not recorded which).

This clonotype was seen ten or more times. This chain uses TRBV7-2 with TRBJ2-3; D possibly corresponds to TRBD2 (5 bases). V lost 5 bases to trimming and J lost 7 bases, with 19 bases between them. Germline V gene lookup returns CDR1 SGHTA and CDR2 FQGNSA. The CDR3 covers 15 residues. The CDR3 protein is CASSPWVGGMNTQYF. The CDR3 DNA follows: TGTGCCAGCAGCCCCTGGGTCGGAGGAATGAATACGCAGTATTTT.

This clonotype was recorded many times. The CDR3 protein is CSGGRDEAFF. CDR3 DNA sequence: TGTTCTGGGGGCAGGGATGAAGCTTTCTTT. The chain links TRBV30 to TRBJ1-1; tentatively, D is TRBD1 (6 bases). Germline-derived CDR1 and CDR2 are GTSNPN and SVGIG (reference sequence). This CDR3 has 10 residues.

This clonotype was seen repeatedly, ten times or more. CDR3: CASSLTSRGGYTF. CDR3 DNA sequence: TGCGCCAGCAGTTTGACGTCCCGAGGGGGCTACACCTTC. The V call is TRBV5-1, the J call TRBJ1-2, with no clear D. CDR1 and CDR2 (germline): SGHRS, YFSETQ. The CDR3 extends over 13 amino acids. V was clipped by 5 bases and J by 8 bases, with 16 bases between them. Full variable domain (outside the CDR3, taken from reference TRBV5-1 and TRBJ1-2): KAGVTQTPRYLIKTRGQQVTLSCSPISGHRSVSWYQQTPGQGLQFLFEYFSETQRNKGNFPGRFSGRQFSNSRSEMNVSTLELGDSALYLCASSLTSRGGYTFGSGTRLTVV.

This clonotype was detected ten times or more. This sequence joins TRBV20-1 and TRBJ1-1; TRBD1 is a possible D gene (5 bases). The CDR3 extends over 13 amino acids. Trimming shortened V by 5 bases and J by 4 bases, and 14 bases separated the two germline ends. Per the germline V gene, CDR1 is DFQATT and CDR2 is SNEGSKA (reference sequence). The DNA of the CDR3 is TGCAGTGCTCCCCCATATAGGGGCACTGAAGCTTTCTTT. Translated, it gives CSAPPYRGTEAFF.

This clonotype occurred many times. Here the CDR3 DNA reads TGTGCCAGCAGCTTGGGAGGGGTGAACACTGAAGCTTTCTTT. Its protein product is CASSLGGVNTEAFF. This sequence joins TRBV3-1 and TRBJ1-1; D perhaps matches TRBD1 (5 bases). Per germline, CDR1 LGHDT and CDR2 YNNKEL (reference sequence). V lost 5 bases, J lost 0 bases, and 10 bases lay in between. There are 14 residues in the CDR3.

This clonotype was found many times. V and J are TRBV24-1 and TRBJ1-5, with TRBD1 as a possible D gene (6 bases). This CDR3 has 13 residues. V lost 4 bases to trimming and J lost 4 bases, with 7 bases between them. Germline lookup yields CDR1 KGHDR and CDR2 SFDVKD. The CDR3 DNA sequence: TGTGCCACCAGTGAAAGGGGGAATCAGCCCCAGCATTTT. Its protein product is CATSERGNQPQHF.

This clonotype has at least ten counts. The DNA for the CDR3 is TGTGCCAGCAGTGACCTAGGACAGATTACCTACACCTTC. Protein sequence: CASSDLGQITYTF. J is TRBJ1-2 and V is TRBV6-1; TRBD1 might be the D (6 bases). Germline V lookup: CDR1 MNHNS, CDR2 SASEGT. This CDR3 has 13 residues. V was clipped by 3 bases and J by 10 bases, with 15 bases between them.

The genes are TRBV7-9 and TRBJ2-2, with a tentative D call TRBD2 (5 bases). The CDR3 is 14 amino acids. V was pared by 5 bases and J by 3 bases, with 10 bases between. Germline CDR1 and CDR2: SEHNR and FQNEAQ (reference sequence). Here the CDR3 reads CASSASGYTGELFF. CDR3 sequence (DNA): TGTGCCAGCAGCGCAAGCGGTTACACCGGGGAGCTGTTTTTT.

Concerning this clonotype itself: A read error is possible here, since a much larger clone lies one base away. V is TRBV6-5 and J is TRBJ2-7; D is unresolved. The length of the CDR3 is 14 residues. The V end was cut by 2 bases, the J end by 1 base, with 9 bases between. Germline loops: CDR1 MNHEY, CDR2 SVGAGI. CDR3 sequence (DNA): TGTGCCAGCAGTTACACCTCGGATTCCTACGAGCAGTACTTC. It translates to CASSYTSDSYEQYF.

The table lists this clonotype with many counts. The chain is built from TRBV7-2 and TRBJ2-1; D ambiguous. The germline V gene has CDR1 SGHTA and CDR2 FQGNSA. Trimming removed 6 bases at V and 6 bases at J, with 15 bases between. The CDR3 has 14 amino acids. The CDR3 nucleotides are TGTGCCAGCAGTTATCTCCCCGGACCCAATGAGCAGTTCTTC. Amino acid sequence: CASSYLPGPNEQFF.

This clonotype appeared a few times. The chain is built from TRBV4-3 and TRBJ1-4; unclear D gene. The CDR3 covers 13 residues. V gave up 0 bases and J gave up 7 bases, with 6 bases separating them. Looked up from germline, CDR1 is LGHNA and CDR2 is YSLEER. As DNA, the CDR3 is TGCGCCAGCAGCCAAGATCGGGGTGAAAAACTGTTTTTT. It specifies CASSQDRGEKLFF.

This clonotype was seen ten or more times. This chain links TRBV4-1 with TRBJ1-1; D gene unclear. V gave up 0 bases and J gave up 0 bases, with 8 bases separating them. This CDR3 spans 15 amino acids. CDR1 is MGHRA and CDR2 is YSYEKL in the germline V gene. The CDR3, as DNA: TGCGCCAGCAGCCAAGATGGCAGAATGAACACTGAAGCTTTCTTT. Translating it yields CASSQDGRMNTEAFF.

This clonotype was detected many times. V gene TRBV5-4 combines with J gene TRBJ2-7, with unresolved D. The germline CDR1 and CDR2 sequences are SGHNT and YYREEE (reference sequence). This CDR3 spans 15 amino acids. The V end lost 0 bases, the J end lost 7 bases, and 17 bases lay between the germline ends. Written as DNA, the CDR3 is TGTGCCAGCAGCTTGGCCGCAAGGACGGACGGGGAGCAGTACTTC. As protein: CASSLAARTDGEQYF.

This clonotype was found many times. This sequence joins TRBV12-3 or TRBV12-4 and TRBJ1-1; a possible D gene is TRBD1 (6 bases). Deletions cut 1 base from V and 5 bases from J, with 8 bases between. The CDR3 runs to 13 residues. The CDR3 loop is CASSLVGGTEAFF. CDR3 sequence (DNA): TGTGCCAGCAGTTTAGTAGGGGGAACTGAAGCTTTCTTT.

At least ten counts were recorded for this clonotype. The chain joins TRBV15 to TRBJ2-7; either TRBD1 or TRBD2 may fit D (5 bases each). V was shortened by 1 base and J by 5 bases, with 12 bases between the two germline ends. This CDR3 region has 14 residues. Looked up from germline, CDR1 is LNHNV and CDR2 is YYDKDF (reference sequence). Here the CDR3 reads CATSRGAGSNEQYF. CDR3 sequence (DNA): TGTGCCACCAGCAGAGGGGCAGGGAGCAACGAGCAGTACTTC. Filled out from reference TRBV15 and TRBJ2-7, the complete variable domain reads DAMVIQNPRYQVTQFGKPVTLSCSQTLNHNVMYWYQQKSSQAPKLLFHYYDKDFNNEADTPDNFQSRRPNTSFCFLDIRSPGLGDTAMYLCATSRGAGSNEQYFGPGTRLTVT.

In this sample, this clonotype turned up many times. The rearrangement links TRBV3-1 to TRBJ2-2, with D unresolved. The CDR3 loop spans 16 amino acids. CDR1 is LGHDT, CDR2 YNNKEL, per germline (reference sequence). The V end lost 4 bases, the J end lost 4 bases, and 16 bases lay between the germline ends. CDR3 amino acids: CASSPRWPRGTGELFF. CDR3 in DNA: TGTGCCAGCAGCCCTAGGTGGCCCCGAGGCACCGGGGAGCTGTTTTTT.

The chain employs TRBV28 and TRBJ1-4; the D gene is possibly TRBD1 (6 bases). V lost 4 bases and J 0 bases, leaving 21 bases between the germline ends. This CDR3 has 19 residues. Germline V gene lookup returns CDR1 MDHEN and CDR2 SYDVKM. DNA for the CDR3: TGTGCCAGCAGTTCCCCAACTTACTTAAGGACAGCAACTAATGAAAAACTGTTTTTT. As protein: CASSSPTYLRTATNEKLFF.

Ten or more counts support this clonotype. The chain joins TRBV19 to TRBJ2-1; the match to TRBD2 covers 10 bases. Germline-derived CDR1 and CDR2 are LNHDA and SQIVND (reference sequence). Germline trimming cut 4 bases from V and 10 bases from J; bases unmatched to any gene: 10. CDR3 length: 15 residues. DNA of the CDR3: TGTGCCAGTAGTAACGTAGCGGGAGGTCGTTCCGAGCAGTTCTTC. The encoded protein is CASSNVAGGRSEQFF.

This clonotype showed up many times. The rearrangement joins TRBV7-9 to TRBJ1-1, with D unclear. The germline V and J ends were trimmed by 5 bases and 11 bases, with 15 bases remaining between them. Germline V gene data show CDR1 as SEHNR and CDR2 as FQNEAQ (reference sequence). This CDR3 is 12 amino acids long. This CDR3 reads CASSHEGGGAFF. DNA of the CDR3: TGTGCCAGCAGCCACGAGGGCGGAGGTGCTTTCTTT. Looking up the rest from reference TRBV7-9 and TRBJ1-1 gives the full variable domain: DTGVSQNPRHKITKRGQNVTFRCDPISEHNRLYWYRQTLGQGPEFLTYFQNEAQLEKSRLLSDRFSAERPKGSFSTLEIQRTEQGDSAMYLCASSHEGGGAFFGQGTRLTVV.

This clonotype was recorded a few times. This rearrangement joins TRBV11-1 to TRBJ2-7; D ambiguous. CDR1 is SGHAT, CDR2 FQDESV, per germline (reference sequence). Trimming stripped 3 bases from V and 0 bases from J, with 9 bases between. This CDR3 has 14 residues. CDR3 sequence (DNA): TGTGCCAGCAGCTTTGGTGACAACTCCTACGAGCAGTACTTC. The encoded protein is CASSFGDNSYEQYF.

This clonotype has ten or more counts. J is TRBJ2-5 and V is TRBV18; the D is unclear. This CDR3 spans 10 amino acids. Trimming left V 6 bases short and J 4 bases short, with 3 bases between. Germline CDR1 is KGHSH and CDR2 is LQKENI. DNA of the CDR3: TGTGCCAGCTCTGGAGAGACCCAGTACTTC. Encoded protein: CASSGETQYF.

Many counts were recorded for this clonotype. J is TRBJ2-5 and V is TRBV7-9, with no clear D. Trimming took 5 bases from V and 0 from J, leaving 13 bases between them. The CDR3 is 15 amino acids. CDR1 is SEHNR, CDR2 FQNEAQ, per germline (reference sequence). In DNA, the CDR3 is TGTGCCAGCAGCGTCCCCACCTGGTACCAAGAGACCCAGTACTTC. Protein: CASSVPTWYQETQYF. Drawing the rest from reference TRBV7-9 and TRBJ2-5, the complete variable domain is DTGVSQNPRHKITKRGQNVTFRCDPISEHNRLYWYRQTLGQGPEFLTYFQNEAQLEKSRLLSDRFSAERPKGSFSTLEIQRTEQGDSAMYLCASSVPTWYQETQYFGPGTRLLVL.

This clonotype was counted at least ten times. This CDR3 is CASSPQRVNYEQYF. In DNA, the CDR3 is TGTGCCAGCAGTCCCCAGCGGGTCAACTACGAGCAGTACTTC. V usage is TRBV28 and J usage is TRBJ2-7, with TRBD2 as a possible D gene (6 bases). Germline loops: CDR1 MDHEN, CDR2 SYDVKM. V lost 5 bases and J 3 bases, leaving 14 bases between the germline ends. The CDR3 totals 14 residues.

This clonotype was seen at least ten times. V usage is TRBV2 and J usage is TRBJ2-5, with D hard to call. The CDR3 has 12 amino acids. CDR1 is SNHLY and CDR2 is FYNNEI in the germline V gene. Trimming stripped 8 bases from V and 5 bases from J, with 12 bases between. This CDR3 reads CASRSLEETQYF. The CDR3 DNA follows: TGTGCCAGCCGGAGTCTGGAGGAGACCCAGTACTTC.

Only a few counts were recorded for this clonotype. The V gene is TRBV12-3 or TRBV12-4, the J gene TRBJ2-3; D not certain. This CDR3 has 16 amino acids. V was clipped by 5 bases and J by 1 base, with 16 bases between them. DNA for the CDR3: TGTGCCAGCAGTGGATCGGGCCGGGTGGGCACAGATACGCAGTATTTT. As protein: CASSGSGRVGTDTQYF.

This clonotype was detected many times. The chain recombines TRBV19 with TRBJ2-1; D not certain. The CDR3 has 14 residues. The germline gives CDR1 LNHDA, CDR2 SQIVND (reference sequence). The germline V and J ends were trimmed by 1 base and 6 bases, with 10 bases remaining between them. For the CDR3, the DNA is TGTGCCAGTAGTATAGCGTCCGCCTTCAATGAGCAGTTCTTC. Its protein is CASSIASAFNEQFF.

Concerning this clonotype: A much larger clone differs by one base, so this may be a read error. This sequence joins TRBV5-5 and TRBJ2-3; weak D call: TRBD2 (6 bases). The CDR3 is made up of 15 amino acids. Trimming stripped 2 bases from V and 1 base from J, with 11 bases between. Germline lookup yields CDR1 SGHKS and CDR2 YYEKEE (reference sequence). The CDR3 sequence is CASSFRLEGTDTQYF. The CDR3 DNA reads TGTGCCAGCAGCTTTAGACTAGAGGGCACAGATACGCAGTATTTT.

In this sample, this clonotype turned up many times. The chain is built from TRBV7-8 and TRBJ2-4; TRBD1 might be the D (5 bases). This CDR3 contains 16 residues. The germline V and J ends were trimmed by 8 bases and 1 base, with 18 bases remaining between them. Germline lookup yields CDR1 SGHVS and CDR2 FQNEAQ. The DNA of the CDR3 is TGTGCCAGCGGCCCCCGCAGGGCGAGGGCCAAAAACATTCAGTACTTC. Translated: CASGPRRARAKNIQYF.

This clonotype was seen a handful of times. The V and J genes are TRBV12-3 or TRBV12-4 and TRBJ2-1; 14 positions match TRBD2. This CDR3 has 15 residues. J was trimmed by 12 bases and V by 6 bases; bases with no gene match: 10. CDR3 loop: CASSGLAGGTGVQFF. CDR3 nucleotide sequence: TGTGCCAGCAGCGGACTAGCGGGAGGAACGGGGGTGCAGTTCTTC.